These 10 T cell receptor beta chains were sequenced from one sample in a study of blood T cell repertoires in COVID-19. The assay was immunoSEQ multiplex PCR, and TCRdb's table has in-frame clones only and misses some. The sample shows 26,000 or so clones, 89% of them seen only once. Sequences were obtained from peripheral blood. These receptors originate from a human donor in a cohort sampled during active COVID-19.

The chain employs TRBV5-8 and TRBJ1-5; D is uncertain. CDR3 length equals 14 residues. CDR1 is SGHTS, CDR2 YDEGEE, per germline. Trimming stripped 3 bases from V and 3 bases from J, with 10 bases between. CDR3 in DNA: TGTGCCAGCAGCTCTCGCGGAAACAATCAGCCCCAGCATTTT. This sequence encodes CASSSRGNNQPQHF.

The chain carries TRBV4-1 and TRBJ1-5, with a weak D call TRBD1 (6 bases). The germline V and J ends were trimmed by 0 bases and 2 bases, with 17 bases remaining between them. Germline V gene data show CDR1 as MGHRA and CDR2 as YSYEKL. This CDR3 contains 18 residues. CDR3 residues: CASSQDGIGGAGNQPQHF. CDR3 DNA: TGCGCCAGCAGCCAAGATGGAATAGGGGGGGCGGGCAATCAGCCCCAGCATTTT.

This chain uses TRBV3-1 (or the pseudogene TRBV3-2) with TRBJ1-1, with D uncertain. Germline CDR1 reads LGHDT; CDR2 reads YNNKEL (reference sequence). There are 13 residues in the CDR3. Between the trimmed V and J ends, which lost 1 base and 1 base, there was a span of 4 bases. The CDR3: CASSQAQNTEAFF. CDR3 nucleotide sequence: TGTGCCAGCAGCCAAGCCCAGAACACTGAAGCTTTCTTT.

The rearrangement uses TRBV7-3 and TRBJ2-5, with 8 bases fitting TRBD1. CDR1 is SGHTA and CDR2 is FQGTGA in the germline V gene. This CDR3 has 15 residues. V lost 0 bases, J lost 4 bases, and 4 bases stayed unmatched. The CDR3 is CASSLTGQGGETQYF. The CDR3 DNA follows: TGTGCCAGCAGCTTAACTGGACAGGGCGGAGAGACCCAGTACTTC.

The rearrangement links TRBV7-3 to TRBJ1-4; TRBD1 is a possible D gene (5 bases). Trimming shortened V by 4 bases and J by 4 bases, and 16 bases separated the two germline ends. Germline V gene data show CDR1 as SGHTA and CDR2 as FQGTGA. The CDR3 length is 16 residues. As DNA, the CDR3 is TGTGCCAGCAGCTACTCCCCAGGGTGCGGTAATGAAAAACTGTTTTTT. Protein product: CASSYSPGCGNEKLFF.

J is TRBJ1-6 and V is TRBV6-5, with 8 positions matching TRBD1. The CDR3 runs 13 residues. The germline V gene has CDR1 MNHEY and CDR2 SVGAGI. The trim removed 8 bases at V and 10 bases at J, leaving 7 bases unmatched. The CDR3 loop is CASWGTGNSPLHF. CDR3 nucleotide sequence: TGTGCCAGCTGGGGGACAGGCAACTCACCCCTCCACTTT.

The J gene is TRBJ2-5, the V gene TRBV2; D ambiguous. The germline gives CDR1 SNHLY, CDR2 FYNNEI. Trimming took 4 bases from V and 3 from J, leaving 9 bases between them. This CDR3 comprises 13 residues. DNA for the CDR3: TGTGCCAGCAGTGTACATGTAAAAGAGACCCAGTACTTC. Its translation: CASSVHVKETQYF.

This clone was seen once. The rearrangement links TRBV6-5 to TRBJ1-1; 9 bases agree with TRBD1. V trimming: 6 bases; J trimming: 6 bases; junction bases outside the gene matches: 8. The CDR3 extends over 14 amino acids. Germline loops: CDR1 MNHEY, CDR2 SVGAGI. CDR3 DNA: TGTGCCAGCAGAACCACAGGGGGCGGGCCTGAAGCTTTCTTT. Amino acid sequence: CASRTTGGGPEAFF.

V is TRBV7-3 and J is TRBJ2-1, with 7 bases lining up with TRBD2. Unmatched junction bases numbered 8, after V lost 5 bases and J lost 4 bases. The germline CDR1 and CDR2 sequences are SGHTA and FQGTGA. The CDR3 runs 15 residues. As DNA, the CDR3 is TGTGCCAGCAGCCCCCAGGGCGGGGGTTACAATGAGCAGTTCTTC. Protein product: CASSPQGGGYNEQFF.

The CDR3: CASSSTGGYEQYF. The DNA for the CDR3 is TGTGCCAGCAGTTCGACAGGGGGGTACGAGCAGTACTTC. V gene TRBV27 combines with J gene TRBJ2-7, with TRBD1 identical over 9 bases. The CDR3 runs 13 residues. The germline V gene has CDR1 MNHEY and CDR2 SMNVEV (reference sequence). V was clipped by 4 bases and J by 4 bases; unmatched bases: 2.